This TCR beta chain was found in a study of identical twins (dated by TCRdb to the mid-2010s). Turning to the overall study: To test whether fetal clonotypes persist, the study used deep sequencing on TCR alpha and beta repertoires from monozygotic twins, unrelated adults of various ages, and cord blood. Replicate twin experiments were performed at different times using different library preparation protocols to rule out contamination. Broader findings and caveats from the paper: Compared with coincidental sharing between unrelated individuals, an excess of low generation-probability sequences was observed among out-of-frame TCR alpha sequences shared between twins. In beta out-of-frame sequences, excess twin sharing was weaker, because having fewer shared sequences lowered the signal-to-noise ratio. Recombination models systematically underestimated out-of-frame TCR alpha sharing in monozygotic twins but agreed with sharing between unrelated individuals. Invariant T cells such as MAIT and iNKT could partly confound zero-insertion analyses, though diverse VJ usage argued against this for most clonotypes. Conclusions relied on cross-sectional statistical analysis, since the same donors could not be followed over many years. Fewer insertions were carried by abundant cord blood beta clonotypes, a similar but weaker trend appeared in young adult naive repertoires, and no such trend appeared in memory repertoires.

The library relied on 5' RACE. Sequenced on an Illumina HiSeq 2000. Template switching introduced a universal primer binding site; the final cDNA contained a unique molecular identifier, enabling accurate counting of TCR cDNA molecules. First-strand cDNA for TCR alpha and beta chains was synthesized from specific primers in the conserved constant-segment region. To control for contamination, every cDNA library was double barcoded, receiving both a SMART-Mk sample barcode and Illumina barcodes. TruSeq adapter sequences, together with Illumina sample barcodes, were added in two successive PCR steps. The TCR alpha and beta cDNA libraries were sequenced on the Illumina HiSeq platform using custom primers. Per the authors' processing: Unique molecular identifiers were extracted from raw reads with MiGEC, and CDR3 positions were determined with MiXCR. For each individual, recombination models were inferred using an EM algorithm with the repgenHMM and IGoR tools. Shared clonotypes were analyzed with the tcR package in R, and sharing was normalized by the product of cloneset sizes. To study raw recombination free of thymic and clonal selection effects, out-of-frame nonproductive sequences were analyzed. The public reads were run again by TCRdb, first through fastp at Q25 and then through MiXCR, and only productive beta chains were kept. Identical CDR3 proteins give one entry, which carries the most common genes and DNA. The V and J calls were determined by TCRdb, not by the authors. For this sample the table gives 540,000 or so distinct CDR3 sequences, of which 20% to 25% were detected only once. The top ten hold more than 0.4% of the sample.

This clonotype has a handful of counts. Its target antigen remains unknown. No base quality values were provided; no much bigger clone lies one nucleotide off. All donors were healthy Caucasians. Three pairs of female monozygotic twins, all aged roughly 18 to 29 years, were included in the twin cohort. CD4+ and CD8+ T cell populations were isolated with positive isolation kits from Invitrogen. These same data were also listed under a study on yellow fever vaccine responses in identical twins. Reported in the second study: According to the authors, in identical twins the way T cells responded to vaccination appeared partly convergent and partly personalized. Focusing on identical twins, the study followed the T cell clones that responded to the vaccine, and did so with precision.

The receptor was derived from a woman aged 18-29 years in good health. Material: CD4+ T cells sorted from blood.

DNA sequence: TGTGCCAGCACCCCCGGGACTAGCCAGACAGATACGCAGTATTTT. Translation gives CASTPGTSQTDTQYF. The V and J genes are TRBV7-9 and TRBJ2-3, and TRBD2 aligns with 9 junction nucleotides. The germline V gene (reference sequence) supplies CDR1 SEHNR and CDR2 FQNEAQ. The CDR3 has 15 amino acids, counting the end cysteine and phenylalanine. Only CDR3 DNA remains: 45 bases, in frame from the first base. Trimming accounts for 7 bases at V and 3 bases at J, while the number of junction bases matched to no gene is 8.